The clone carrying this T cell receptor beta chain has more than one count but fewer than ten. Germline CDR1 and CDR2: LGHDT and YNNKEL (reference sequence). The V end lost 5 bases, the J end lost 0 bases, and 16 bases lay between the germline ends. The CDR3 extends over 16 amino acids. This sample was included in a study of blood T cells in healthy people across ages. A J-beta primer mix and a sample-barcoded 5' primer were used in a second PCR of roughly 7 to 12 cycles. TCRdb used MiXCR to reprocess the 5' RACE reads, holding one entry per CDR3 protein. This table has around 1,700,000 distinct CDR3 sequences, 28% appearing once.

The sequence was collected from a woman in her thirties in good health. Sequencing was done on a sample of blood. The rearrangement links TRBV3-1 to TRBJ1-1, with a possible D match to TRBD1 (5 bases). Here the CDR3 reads CASSTRSGTVNTEAFF. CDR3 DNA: TGTGCCAGCAGCACACGCTCCGGGACGGTGAACACTGAAGCTTTCTTT.